This passage covers 20 T cell receptor beta chains from one sample sequenced in a study of low-dose radiotherapy and immunotherapy resistance in tumors (dated by TCRdb to the early 2020s). First-strand cDNA was synthesized with Superscript III and a set of TRAV- and TRBV-specific primers, covering both TCRalpha and TCRbeta chains. TCRs were amplified with Phusion for approximately 20 PCR cycles using a constant-region primer together with the adapter attached to the V primers. TCRdb cleaned the public reads at Q25 with fastp, built clones with MiXCR and kept in-frame beta chains. Every CDR3 protein is listed once, alongside the most common genes and DNA of its rows. This sample is represented by more than 6,000 distinct CDR3 sequences; roughly three fifths of them were singletons. Jointly, the top ten make up 8.7% of the sample. These receptors all come from a human donor with advanced metastatic prostate, ovarian, gallbladder or colorectal cancer (not recorded which). This table probably holds off-target reads from a library built for another chain.

The rearrangement joins TRBV7-2 to TRBJ2-1; 12 bases match TRBD2. This CDR3 has 18 residues. In germline, CDR1 is SGHTA, CDR2 FQGNSA. Trimming cost V 1 base and J 0 bases; bases outside gene matches: 4. The CDR3 protein is CASSLVRLAGVSYNEQFF. In nucleotides, the CDR3 is TGTGCCAGCAGCTTAGTAAGACTAGCGGGAGTCTCCTACAATGAGCAGTTCTTC.

This clonotype came up a few times. The genes are TRBV29-1 and TRBJ1-2; tentative D call: TRBD1 (5 bases). V was cut by 6 bases and J by 0 bases, with 17 bases left in between. The CDR3 covers 15 residues. Germline CDR1 and CDR2: SQVTM and ANQGSEA. This chain's CDR3 is CSVGTPASANYGYTF. The DNA of the CDR3 is TGCAGCGTCGGGACGCCCGCCTCAGCTAACTATGGCTACACCTTC. The entire variable domain, with the rest obtained from reference TRBV29-1 and TRBJ1-2, is as follows: SAVISQKPSRDICQRGTSLTIQCQVDSQVTMMFWYRQQPGQSLTLIATANQGSEATYESGFVIDKFPISRPNLTFSTLTVSNMSPEDSSIYLCSVGTPASANYGYTFGSGTRLTVV.

The gene calls are TRBV10-3 and TRBJ2-5, with 13 positions matching TRBD2. Germline V gives CDR1 ENHRY, CDR2 SYGVKD. This CDR3 has 17 residues. The trim removed 5 bases at V and 4 bases at J, leaving 10 bases unmatched. CDR3 sequence reads: CAISTPWTSGGGETQYF. DNA for the CDR3: TGTGCCATCAGTACTCCGTGGACTAGCGGGGGTGGAGAGACCCAGTACTTC.

The gene calls are TRBV28 and TRBJ2-4; 7 bases agree with TRBD1. CDR3 size: 15 residues. Germline lookup yields CDR1 MDHEN and CDR2 SYDVKM. J was trimmed by 1 base and V by 3 bases; bases with no gene match: 3. Written as DNA, the CDR3 is TGTGCCAGCAGTTTCAAGGGGGCTGCCAAAAACATTCAGTACTTC. Protein: CASSFKGAAKNIQYF.

V and J are TRBV7-9 and TRBJ1-2; no definite D call. CDR1 is SEHNR, CDR2 FQNEAQ, per germline (reference sequence). The CDR3 covers 13 residues. Trimming took off 4 bases at V and 9 bases at J, with 15 bases between the two ends. CDR3 bases: TGTGCCAGCAGCTCGTCGGGTATGGGGAGCTACACCTTC. Amino acid sequence: CASSSSGMGSYTF.

The gene calls are TRBV19 and TRBJ1-4, with 9 bases matching TRBD1. Germline-derived CDR1 and CDR2 are LNHDA and SQIVND (reference sequence). The CDR3 length is 16 residues. Germline trimming cut 9 bases from V and 2 bases from J; bases unmatched to any gene: 10. CDR3 sequence reads: CASYTEQGATNEKLFF. The CDR3 DNA is TGTGCCAGCTACACCGAACAGGGGGCGACTAATGAAAAACTGTTTTTT.

J is TRBJ2-5 and V is TRBV13, with D possibly matching TRBD2 (5 bases). The germline gives CDR1 PRHDT, CDR2 FYEKMQ (reference sequence). CDR3 size: 12 residues. V shed 6 bases and J shed 3 bases, with 8 bases lying between them. The DNA of the CDR3 is TGTGCCAGCAGGATGGAGGAAGAGACCCAGTACTTC. Protein product: CASRMEEETQYF.

This clonotype showed up just a few times. This sequence joins TRBV5-4 and TRBJ2-1; 9 nucleotides line up with TRBD2. The CDR3 is 14 residues long. Germline V lookup: CDR1 SGHNT, CDR2 YYREEE (reference sequence). The junction had 8 bases not matched to a gene; V was cut back by 6 bases and J by 7 bases. In DNA, the CDR3 is TGTGCCAGCACCCCACTAGCGGGTCTGAATGAGCAGTTCTTC. It specifies CASTPLAGLNEQFF.

The chain recombines TRBV6-2 or TRBV6-3 with TRBJ2-6, with unresolved D. This CDR3 region has 17 residues. Trimming removed 0 bases at V and 0 bases at J, with 9 bases between. CDR1 is MNHEY and CDR2 is SVGEGT in the germline V gene. CDR3 in amino acids: CASSYSAWSSGANVLTF. The CDR3 DNA sequence: TGTGCCAGCAGTTACTCTGCTTGGTCCTCTGGGGCCAACGTCCTGACTTTC.

The rearrangement joins TRBV6-2 or TRBV6-3 to TRBJ2-3, with 10 bases fitting TRBD2. Germline values: CDR1 MNHEY, CDR2 SVGEGT. The CDR3 spans 19 residues. With 2 bases clipped from V and 4 bases from J, the junction kept 15 bases outside the gene matches. CDR3 amino acids: CASSYPSGGNPPVADTQYF. In DNA form, the CDR3 reads TGTGCCAGCAGTTACCCTAGCGGGGGTAACCCGCCAGTTGCAGATACGCAGTATTTT.

The rearrangement joins TRBV18 to TRBJ2-3, with 10 bases identical to TRBD2. CDR1 and CDR2 from the germline V gene are KGHSH and LQKENI. Germline trimming cut 5 bases from V and 2 bases from J; bases unmatched to any gene: 4. This CDR3 is built from 15 residues. The DNA for the CDR3 is TGTGCCAGCTCAACCCTAGCGGGGGACACAGATACGCAGTATTTT. Its translation is CASSTLAGDTDTQYF.

This clonotype was counted a single time. J is TRBJ2-1 and V is TRBV18, with 8 bases matching TRBD2. The CDR3 is 16 residues long. Germline assignment: CDR1 KGHSH and CDR2 LQKENI. V shed 3 bases and J 7 bases; nucleotides not matched to a gene: 11. CDR3 coding DNA: TGTGCCAGCTCACCCCAACTAGCGGCCGGGGAGAATGAGCAGTTCTTC. It yields the protein CASSPQLAAGENEQFF.

The chain joins TRBV15 to TRBJ2-5; TRBD1 matches at 9 bases. The germline CDR1 and CDR2 sequences are LNHNV and YYDKDF (reference sequence). CDR3 length: 15 amino acids. V trimming: 2 bases; J trimming: 3 bases; junction bases outside the gene matches: 4. This chain's CDR3 is CATSRNRGPEETQYF. The DNA of the CDR3 is TGTGCCACCAGCAGAAACAGGGGGCCGGAAGAGACCCAGTACTTC.

The chain employs TRBV6-2 or TRBV6-3 and TRBJ2-2, with D perhaps assigned TRBD1 or TRBD2 (5 bases each). The ends were cut back, 5 bases at V and 5 bases at J, with 30 bases in the middle. Germline V CDR1 and CDR2: MNHEY, SVGEGT. The CDR3 runs to 20 residues. As DNA, the CDR3 is TGTGCCAGCAGTAAATCGACACGGGGCCCCGCGTCCAGCGCGACCGGGGAGCTGTTTTTT. Its protein is CASSKSTRGPASSATGELFF.

This clonotype turned up a few times. For the CDR3, the DNA is TGCGCCAGCAGTTTCACGGCCCTGGAGCTGTTTTTT. This translates into CASSFTALELFF. V and J are TRBV5-1 and TRBJ2-2; D gene ambiguous. The CDR3 is made up of 12 amino acids. In germline, CDR1 is SGHRS, CDR2 YFSETQ. V was shortened by 5 bases and J by 10 bases, with 12 bases between the two germline ends.

The rearrangement links TRBV18 to TRBJ2-1; 9 bases are a match to TRBD2. This CDR3 comprises 15 residues. Germline values: CDR1 KGHSH, CDR2 LQKENI. Trimming at V came to 3 bases and at J to 3 bases, leaving 3 bases not matched to a gene. The CDR3 reads CASSPSGSVYNEQFF. The CDR3 coding sequence is TGTGCCAGCTCACCTAGCGGGAGTGTCTACAATGAGCAGTTCTTC.

The rearrangement links TRBV7-2 to TRBJ2-7, with a possible D match to TRBD1 (5 bases). Trimming left V 2 bases short and J 3 bases short, with 8 bases between. CDR1 is SGHTA, CDR2 FQGNSA, per germline. The CDR3 sequence is 13 residues long. CDR3 residues: CASSLSGLYEQYF. In DNA form, the CDR3 reads TGTGCCAGCAGCTTATCAGGGCTCTACGAGCAGTACTTC.

V is TRBV5-1 and J is TRBJ2-7; D assignment may be TRBD1 or TRBD2 (5 bases each). Germline CDR1 is SGHRS and CDR2 is YFSETQ. Trimming left V 0 bases short and J 4 bases short, with 14 bases between. CDR3 length: 15 residues. The CDR3 region has the DNA TGCGCCAGCAGCTTGGCCGGGACGGCGAATTACGAGCAGTACTTC. Its protein is CASSLAGTANYEQYF.

The gene calls are TRBV19 and TRBJ1-2, with 7 bases matching TRBD1. Germline V CDR1 and CDR2: LNHDA, SQIVND (reference sequence). The CDR3 runs 13 residues. V lost 4 bases, J lost 7 bases, and 6 bases stayed unmatched. The CDR3: CASSTDRVGGYTF. Here the CDR3 DNA reads TGTGCCAGTAGTACCGACAGGGTGGGTGGCTACACCTTC.

The chain has TRBV24-1 and TRBJ1-5, with TRBD1 as a possible D gene (6 bases). This CDR3 is built from 14 residues. Germline V gives CDR1 KGHDR, CDR2 SFDVKD. The V gene lost 12 bases and the J gene lost 3 bases, with 17 bases spanning the gap. The CDR3 DNA is TGTGCCCCAATCCGGGGGCAGTCCAATCAGCCCCAGCATTTT. This encodes CAPIRGQSNQPQHF.